This T cell receptor beta chain was identified during a study of blood T cells in healthy people across ages. Study observations and caveats: Older individuals had lower TCR beta diversity per million T cells (the decline was roughly linear).

The donors, aged roughly 6 to 100, were healthy Caucasians from Russia. A second PCR of 7 to 11 cycles used a sample-barcoded 5' primer and a J-beta primer mix. In TCRdb, the 5' RACE reads were re-called with MiXCR into one record per CDR3 protein. The sample carries about 1.4 million distinct CDR3 sequences, almost 60% recorded once. As concerns this clonotype: The antigen is not known.

This clonotype was obtained from a man aged 18 to 30 in good health. The specimen sequenced was blood.

CDR3 protein: CASSDIGGTYNEQFF. As DNA, the CDR3 is TGTGCCAGCAGTGATATTGGCGGGACCTACAATGAGCAGTTCTTC. The chain couples TRBV2 to TRBJ2-1; TRBD2 might be the D (6 bases). Per germline, CDR1 SNHLY and CDR2 FYNNEI. The CDR3 covers 15 residues. V lost 3 bases to trimming and J lost 2 bases, with 11 bases between them.